The sequence of this T cell receptor beta chain was determined in a study of T cell changes during pregnancy in multiple sclerosis. This CDR3 spans 15 amino acids. The germline CDR1 and CDR2 sequences are SNHLY and FYNNEI. The V gene lost 0 bases and the J gene lost 5 bases, with 13 bases spanning the gap. The table came from immunoSEQ multiplex PCR; TCRdb's copy has only in-frame clones and leaves some out. The repertoire holds fewer than 40,000 clones, with 90% to 95% as singletons. This sequence was found in a female donor in good health, enrolled as a control in a pregnancy study. Sequenced here: CD4+ T cells from peripheral blood mononuclear cells, sampled in the second trimester of pregnancy. The chain couples TRBV2 to TRBJ2-5; no firm D call. This CDR3 reads CASSEAPPDGETQYF. CDR3 DNA: TGTGCCAGCAGTGAAGCGCCTCCAGACGGGGAGACCCAGTACTTC.